This passage covers 17 T cell receptor beta chains from one sample sequenced in a study of cytomegalovirus exposure and HLA in healthy donors. The PCR had 60 Vbeta and 13 Jbeta primers. Produced via immunoSEQ multiplex PCR; TCRdb's table is partial and in-frame only. In the table there are around 180,000 clones, around 79% of which are singletons. Sequenced: PBMCs. Every receptor here comes from a woman aged 40 to 50 in good health and CMV-seronegative.

V is TRBV7-6 and J is TRBJ1-4, with unresolved D. Germline lookup yields CDR1 SGHVS and CDR2 FNYEAQ. Trimming removed 1 base from V and 6 bases from J, with 9 bases in between. This CDR3 has 14 amino acids. The CDR3 reads CASSLELLDEKLFF. CDR3 nucleotides: TGTGCCAGCAGCTTAGAGTTACTGGATGAAAAACTGTTTTTT.

Regarding this clone: At one end, the junction sequence differs from germline, possibly due to a read error. The V and J genes are TRBV6-6 and TRBJ2-7, with 10 bases matching TRBD1. The CDR3 runs 14 residues. CDR1 and CDR2 (germline): MNHNY, SVGAGI (reference sequence). The CDR3 DNA sequence: TGTGCCAGCTCCCGGACAGGGGGTGACTACGAGCAGTGCTTC. Translated: CASSRTGGDYEQCF.

The chain links TRBV28 to TRBJ2-1, with 13 bases matching TRBD2. This CDR3 has 17 residues. Germline V gene data show CDR1 as MDHEN and CDR2 as SYDVKM. V gave up 5 bases and J gave up 6 bases; unmatched junction bases: 10. DNA of the CDR3: TGTGCCAGCAGTGGATGGACTAGCGGGAGTCTTTCCAATGAGCAGTTCTTC. It is translated as CASSGWTSGSLSNEQFF.

The chain couples TRBV7-6 to TRBJ2-1; possible D gene TRBD1, 6 bases. V lost 5 bases to trimming and J lost 12 bases, with 17 bases between them. The CDR3 is 13 amino acids. The V gene's germline CDR1 is SGHVS and CDR2 FNYEAQ. The DNA of the CDR3 is TGTGCCAGCAGCGCCAGACAGGCCGAGGGGCAGTTCTTC. It encodes CASSARQAEGQFF. Supplemented by reference TRBV7-6 and TRBJ2-1, the full variable domain reads GAGVSQSPRYKVTKRGQDVALRCDPISGHVSLYWYRQALGQGPEFLTYFNYEAQQDKSGLPNDRFSAERPEGSISTLTIQRTEQRDSAMYRCASSARQAEGQFFGPGTRLTVL.

V usage is TRBV5-1 and J usage is TRBJ2-3; D call uncertain. The CDR3 sequence is 17 residues long. V was cut by 4 bases and J by 2 bases, with 20 bases left in between. Germline CDR1 and CDR2: SGHRS and YFSETQ. The CDR3 DNA is TGCGCCAGCAGCCTATCTGTCGTCGATTCTAACACAGATACGCAGTATTTT. Encoded protein: CASSLSVVDSNTDTQYF.

In regard to this clone: At one boundary the junction diverges from the germline segment, which might be a read error. V gene TRBV7-2 combines with J gene TRBJ2-3, with 8 bases that match TRBD1. This CDR3 is built from 14 residues. CDR1 SGHTA and CDR2 FQGNSA come from the germline V gene. CDR3 nucleotides: TGTGCCAGCAGCTTAGATAGGGGTGGGACAGGAGTCCTATTT. Amino acids: CASSLDRGGTGVLF.

The J gene is TRBJ2-3, the V gene TRBV7-9, with TRBD2 identical over 8 bases. Germline V gene lookup returns CDR1 SEHNR and CDR2 FQNEAQ (reference sequence). The CDR3 sequence is 14 residues long. Trimming took 3 bases from V and 3 from J; bases not matched to a gene: 2. The CDR3 coding sequence is TGTGCCAGCAGCTTTAGCGGGACTACAGATACGCAGTATTTT. This translates into CASSFSGTTDTQYF.

About this clone: Different DNA sequences within this sample yield the same CDR3. The CDR3 DNA is TGCGCCAGCAGCCCCGGACTAGCGGGATTCTACGAGCAGTACTTC. It encodes CASSPGLAGFYEQYF. The chain combines TRBV4-3 with TRBJ2-7; 12 bases are a match to TRBD2. Germline-derived CDR1 and CDR2 are LGHNA and YSLEER. CDR3 length: 15 amino acids. With 4 bases clipped from V and 3 bases from J, the junction kept 4 bases outside the gene matches.

The V gene is TRBV4-1, the J gene TRBJ2-1, with a tentative D call TRBD2 (6 bases). CDR3 length equals 16 residues. V lost 5 bases to trimming and J lost 4 bases, with 18 bases between them. Germline V gene sequence: CDR1 MGHRA, CDR2 YSYEKL. As DNA, the CDR3 is TGCGCCAGCAGCGAGACACGGGGACTGGCGTACAATGAGCAGTTCTTC. It codes for CASSETRGLAYNEQFF.

The gene calls are TRBV15 and TRBJ2-7; D is perhaps TRBD1 (6 bases). Trimming removed 1 base at V and 0 bases at J, with 10 bases between. The length of the CDR3 is 15 residues. Germline values: CDR1 LNHNV, CDR2 YYDKDF (reference sequence). The CDR3 nucleotides read TGTGCCACCAGCAGAGGAACAGGGACCTCCTACGAGCAGTACTTC. It is translated as CATSRGTGTSYEQYF.

The gene calls are TRBV7-2 and TRBJ2-7; D perhaps matches TRBD2 (6 bases). Deletions cut 5 bases from V and 3 bases from J, with 14 bases between. Looked up from germline, CDR1 is SGHTA and CDR2 is FQGNSA. The CDR3 spans 14 residues. This CDR3 reads CASSPGGLVYEQYF. The CDR3 nucleotides read TGTGCCAGCAGCCCCGGGGGATTAGTCTACGAGCAGTACTTC. Variable domain in full (rest from reference TRBV7-2 and TRBJ2-7): GAGVSQSPSNKVTEKGKDVELRCDPISGHTALYWYRQSLGQGLEFLIYFQGNSAPDKSGLPSDRFSAERTGGSVSTLTIQRTQQEDSAVYLCASSPGGLVYEQYFGPGTRLTVT.

The chain joins TRBV5-4 to TRBJ2-5; D might be TRBD1 (6 bases). The CDR3 consists of 16 residues. Looked up from germline, CDR1 is SGHNT and CDR2 is YYREEE (reference sequence). Trimming stripped 4 bases from V and 5 bases from J, with 21 bases between. The DNA for the CDR3 is TGTGCCAGCAGCCACCGTGACAGGTCGGGTATTGAGACCCAGTACTTC. This translates into CASSHRDRSGIETQYF.

This clone came up a few times. The V call is TRBV9, the J call TRBJ2-1; 7 bases line up with TRBD2. V shed 0 bases, J shed 10 bases, and the junction held 7 bases outside the gene matches. Germline CDR1 and CDR2: SGDLS and YYNGEE. CDR3 length: 14 amino acids. The CDR3 loop is CASSVEVPGGEQFF. The CDR3 bases are TGTGCCAGCAGCGTAGAAGTACCGGGAGGCGAGCAGTTCTTC.

V gene TRBV30 combines with J gene TRBJ1-5, with D perhaps TRBD1 (6 bases). The CDR3 has 16 amino acids. Trimming cost V 0 bases and J 5 bases, with 17 bases left between them. The germline gives CDR1 GTSNPN, CDR2 SVGIG (reference sequence). DNA of the CDR3: TGTGCCTGGAGTGTATACGGGGGGGCCGGGGATCAGCCCCAGCATTTT. It yields the protein CAWSVYGGAGDQPQHF.

V gene TRBV7-6 combines with J gene TRBJ2-2; D unresolved. The CDR3 is made up of 14 amino acids. Germline V lookup: CDR1 SGHVS, CDR2 FNYEAQ. V was cut by 5 bases and J by 3 bases, with 10 bases left in between. The CDR3: CASSNGYYTGELFF. In DNA, the CDR3 is TGTGCCAGCAGCAACGGGTATTACACCGGGGAGCTGTTTTTT.

This clone was found once. The rearrangement joins TRBV6-1 to TRBJ2-3; TRBD2 matches 10 bases. V lost 6 bases and J lost 2; bases outside the gene matches: 5. In germline, CDR1 is MNHNS, CDR2 SASEGT. The CDR3 runs 15 residues. CDR3 sequence (DNA): TGTGCCAGCAGAGTAGCGGGGGGAACCACAGATACGCAGTATTTT. Translated, it gives CASRVAGGTTDTQYF.

This clone showed up just a few times. This chain connects TRBV27 to TRBJ1-4; D perhaps matches TRBD1 (5 bases). CDR1 MNHEY and CDR2 SMNVEV come from the germline V gene (reference sequence). V shed 6 bases and J shed 4 bases, with 12 bases lying between them. The CDR3 consists of 14 residues. The CDR3 here is CASSSGGRNEKLFF. The CDR3 DNA sequence: TGTGCCAGCAGCAGCGGGGGTCGTAATGAAAAACTGTTTTTT.